A selection of T cell receptor beta chains follows, all from one sample in a study of cytomegalovirus exposure and HLA in healthy donors. TCRdb's copy holds only in-frame clones and misses some; the assay was immunoSEQ multiplex PCR. The sample shows under 150,000 clones, 80% to 90% of them seen only once. The sequencing sample was made of PBMCs. The receptors shown here come from a woman in her thirties or forties in good health and CMV-seropositive. Each CDR3 is given with its conserved first and last residue.

v_call	j_call	cdr3_aa
TRBV28	TRBJ1-5	CASSPRALGTGGSRARPQHF
TRBV27	TRBJ2-2	CASSLSPPGVASENTGELFF
TRBV9	TRBJ2-3	CASSVGIAGVVMDTQYF
TRBV15	TRBJ1-1	CATSRNRAEAFF
TRBV7-9	TRBJ1-2	CASSLGRSGYTF
TRBV28	TRBJ2-7	CASSPRVLRDEQYF
TRBV12-5	TRBJ2-1	CASGFPQSTSGTYNEQFF
TRBV28	TRBJ2-1	CASSSDSGRADFF
TRBV10-2	TRBJ1-1	CASQENTEAFF
TRBV6-5	.	CASSYRLAGVYEQYF
TRBV2	TRBJ2-5	CASRVIQGAVRETQYF
TRBV6-5	TRBJ1-4	CASSTWSYEKLFF
TRBV29-1	TRBJ2-5	CSVEEGRGTQYF
TRBV6-1	TRBJ2-1	CASKGTSGLGGEQFF
TRBV15	TRBJ2-1	CATSKEGSGSRDEQFF
TRBV5-3	TRBJ2-5	CARSLDLLAVGETQYF
TRBV7-2	TRBJ2-1	CASSLAVAGAQFF
TRBV6-4	TRBJ2-2	CASSEVGTGELFF
TRBV5-6	TRBJ1-1	CASSVNRFMNTEAFF
TRBV6-5	TRBJ2-7	CASSYVPGGHYEQYF
TRBV4-2	TRBJ2-1	CASSQVGAYNEQFF
TRBV20-1	TRBJ1-2	CTLGQHGYTF
TRBV18	TRBJ1-2	CASATGDYGYTF
TRBV11-2	TRBJ1-2	CASSPDLGFYGYTF
TRBV13	TRBJ2-7	CASSRTGYEQYF
TRBV10-3	.	CAIRRDREGEQYF
TRBV6-5	TRBJ2-7	CASSYSPRAGAYEQYF
TRBV21-1	TRBJ1-2	CASSNQGENGYTF
TRBV7-2	TRBJ2-1	CASKDRGISYNEQFF
TRBV9	TRBJ2-7	CASSEGAGGTYEQYF
TRBV7-6	TRBJ2-7	CASSLALGQGAKEQYF
TRBV30	TRBJ1-1	CAWSAKDRSDNTEAFF
TRBV27	TRBJ2-5	CASSIIAGGNQETQYF
TRBV19	TRBJ2-3	CASSPSGRPDTQYF